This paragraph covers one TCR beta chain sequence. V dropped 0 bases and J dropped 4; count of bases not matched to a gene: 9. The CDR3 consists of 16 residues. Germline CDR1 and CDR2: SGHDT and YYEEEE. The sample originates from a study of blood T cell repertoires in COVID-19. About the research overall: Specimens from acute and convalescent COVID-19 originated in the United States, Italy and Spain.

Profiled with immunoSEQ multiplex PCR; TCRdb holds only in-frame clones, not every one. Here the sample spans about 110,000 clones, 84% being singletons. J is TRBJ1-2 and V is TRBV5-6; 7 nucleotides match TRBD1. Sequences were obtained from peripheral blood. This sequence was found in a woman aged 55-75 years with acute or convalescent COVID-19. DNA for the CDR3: TGTGCCAGCAGCTTGGCCGGGCACAGGGGAGGCTATGGCTACACCTTC. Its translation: CASSLAGHRGGYGYTF.